This T cell receptor beta chain came from a study of response to subunit inactivated influenza vaccine. Using its own MiXCR run on the RT-PCR reads, TCRdb lists one record per CDR3 protein. Of 650,000 to 850,000 distinct CDR3 sequences listed, roughly 13% are singletons. Only a few counts were recorded for this clonotype. No antigen is known for it. Study findings and constraints: With each seasonal influenza vaccination, the authors suggested, few new T cells are recruited.

The CDR3 length is 14 residues. Trimming took 7 bases from V and 8 from J, leaving 18 bases between them. The clonotype comes from a man in his fifties or sixties who received an inactivated influenza vaccine. The specimen was PBMCs from blood, collected 14 to 15 days before vaccination. This chain uses TRBV12-3 or TRBV12-4 with TRBJ2-4, with a possible D match to TRBD2 (6 bases). The CDR3, as DNA: TGTGCCAGCACTGCCGGGACTCCCGTTTACATTCAGTACTTC. This sequence encodes CASTAGTPVYIQYF.